One T cell receptor (beta chain) is described in this entry. Trimming shortened V by 7 bases and J by 7 bases, and 13 bases separated the two germline ends. The CDR3 is made up of 11 amino acids. Germline CDR1 reads SQVTM; CDR2 reads ANQGSEA. Sequencing was performed with immunoSEQ multiplex PCR; in TCRdb, only in-frame clones are kept and a portion is missing. The sample shows 130,000 to 150,000 clones, about 85% of them seen only once. This specimen comes from a study of blood T cell repertoires in COVID-19. The chain carries TRBV29-1 and TRBJ1-2, with D perhaps matching TRBD1 (5 bases). The material sequenced was PBMCs or T cells enriched from blood (not recorded which). This TCR was sampled from a woman in her 40s who had been exposed to COVID-19. CDR3 sequence reads: CSDGPRGGYTF. The CDR3 nucleotides are TGCAGCGATGGCCCAAGGGGTGGCTACACCTTC.